This TCR beta chain was identified during a study of T cells in Graves' hyperthyroidism and ophthalmopathy. The CDR3 regions of TCR beta were amplified from RNA transcripts. HTBI primers were the set used in a first-round RT-PCR of the TCR CDR3. TCRdb re-called the multiplex PCR reads with MiXCR, one entry per CDR3 protein. The sample carries approximately 700,000 distinct CDR3 sequences, approximately 16% recorded once. This clonotype has a handful of counts. J gave up 10 bases and V 5 bases, and 9 bases lay outside the gene matches. The CDR3 totals 13 residues. The germline V gene encodes CDR1 MNHNS and CDR2 SASEGT.

The TCR originated in a man aged 18 to 29 with Graves' hyperthyroidism. The chain uses TRBV6-1 and TRBJ1-1, with TRBD1 matching 8 bases. Sequences were obtained from blood. DNA for the CDR3: TGTGCCAGCAGTAACCGACAGGGGCTAGGAGCTTTCTTT. Translating gives CASSNRQGLGAFF.